This is a list of T cell receptor beta chains from one sample in a study of T-cell reconstitution after alpha-beta-depleted transplantation in children. Each CDR3 protein is one row after TCRdb ran MiXCR on the PCR reads. Of about 610,000 distinct CDR3 sequences in the sample, about 10% were seen once. The specimen comprised PBMCs from the stem cell graft donor, sampled from the stem cell graft. These receptors were obtained from a human donor who donated a stem cell graft to a child with acute myeloid leukemia. Both conserved end residues are part of each CDR3. The D gene is left open where the match is weak. Expanded clones are given a class, and other clones once, few, many or no size at all.

j_call d_call v_call clone_size cdr3_aa cdr3_nt
TRBJ2-1 - TRBV5-1 few CASSISGDSYNEQFF TGCGCCAGCAGCATTAGCGGAGACTCCTACAATGAGCAGTTCTTC
TRBJ2-1 TRBD2 TRBV3-1 few CASSQMIAGAGGEQFF TGTGCCAGCAGCCAAATGATAGCGGGAGCTGGCGGTGAGCAGTTCTTC
TRBJ2-1 TRBD2 TRBV12-3/TRBV12-4 - CASCPGTSGLWVANEQFF TGTGCCAGCTGCCCCGGGACTAGCGGGCTTTGGGTGGCCAATGAGCAGTTCTTC
TRBJ2-7 TRBD2 TRBV5-1 few CASSSMTSGSNYEQYF TGCGCCAGCAGCTCTATGACTAGCGGGAGTAACTACGAGCAGTACTTC
TRBJ2-7 - TRBV20-1 - CSARLASLYEQYF TGCAGTGCTAGATTGGCGTCTCTCTACGAGCAGTACTTC
TRBJ2-4 - TRBV12-3/TRBV12-4 few CASSFQGLDIQYF TGTGCCAGCAGTTTTCAGGGGCTAGACATTCAGTACTTC
TRBJ2-7 - TRBV29-1 - CSVDGQRGRSSEQYF TGCAGCGTTGACGGGCAACGGGGGAGATCCAGCGAGCAGTACTTC
TRBJ2-7 - TRBV14 many CASSRLTGLSEQYF TGTGCCAGCAGCCGACTTACAGGGTTAAGCGAGCAGTACTTC
TRBJ1-1 - TRBV9 few CASNGVDSSTEAFF TGTGCCAGCAACGGAGTTGACAGCTCCACTGAAGCTTTCTTT
TRBJ2-5 TRBD2 TRBV29-1 many CSAGLAGGLGETQYF TGCAGCGCAGGACTAGCGGGAGGGCTGGGAGAGACCCAGTACTTC
TRBJ2-3 - TRBV7-2 many CASSPTGRDTQYF TGTGCCAGCAGCCCGACAGGCCGAGATACGCAGTATTTT
TRBJ2-7 TRBD1 TRBV6-2/TRBV6-3 - CASSPWDRGHYEQYF TGTGCCAGCAGTCCCTGGGACAGGGGGCACTACGAGCAGTACTTC
TRBJ1-1 TRBD1 TRBV20-1 few CSARTGGWEYTEAFF TGCAGTGCTAGGACAGGGGGTTGGGAATACACTGAAGCTTTCTTT
TRBJ2-3 - TRBV20-1 many CSARGASTDTQYF TGCAGTGCTAGAGGGGCTAGCACAGATACGCAGTATTTT
TRBJ2-1 TRBD2 TRBV7-9 many CASSPRLAERYNEQFF TGTGCCAGCAGCCCCCGGCTAGCGGAGCGGTACAATGAGCAGTTCTTC
TRBJ2-7 TRBD1 TRBV25-1 many CASSARTGGVNEQYF TGTGCCAGCAGTGCCCGGACAGGGGGCGTCAACGAGCAGTACTTC
TRBJ2-5 TRBD2 TRBV5-5 few CASQISGRAQETQYF TGTGCCAGCCAGATAAGCGGGAGGGCCCAGGAGACCCAGTACTTC
TRBJ2-2 - TRBV7-2 few CASSSTRPPGELFF TGTGCCAGCAGTTCGACTCGGCCCCCCGGGGAGCTGTTTTTT
TRBJ1-2 TRBD1 TRBV3-1 - CASSQLDREDYGYTF TGTGCCAGCAGCCAATTGGACAGGGAGGACTATGGCTACACCTTC
TRBJ2-6 TRBD1 TRBV4-2 - CASSQVGTGNLGSGANVLTF TGTGCCAGCAGCCAAGTAGGGACAGGGAATTTAGGCTCTGGGGCCAACGTCCTGACTTTC
TRBJ2-3 - TRBV19 few CASRGANTDTQYF TGTGCCAGTAGGGGAGCGAACACAGATACGCAGTATTTT
TRBJ2-1 TRBD2 TRBV6-2/TRBV6-3 many CASGKGLAGVGNEQFF TGTGCCAGCGGGAAGGGCTTAGCGGGAGTTGGAAATGAGCAGTTCTTC
TRBJ1-1 - TRBV10-3 many CAISEITGARTEAFF TGTGCCATCAGTGAGATAACAGGAGCGAGGACTGAAGCTTTCTTT
TRBJ2-7 - TRBV2 - CASSTTGLVQYF TGTGCCAGCAGTACTACAGGACTGGTGCAGTACTTC
TRBJ2-1 - TRBV14 - CASSPNPRDEQFF TGTGCCAGCAGCCCAAATCCTAGGGATGAGCAGTTCTTC
TRBJ2-1 TRBD1 TRBV6-4 - CASSDSGGYEQFF TGTGCCAGCAGTGACTCAGGGGGCTATGAGCAGTTCTTC
TRBJ2-2 - TRBV28 - CASSLLSGVGTGELFF TGTGCCAGCAGTCTTCTCTCGGGAGTAGGGACCGGGGAGCTGTTTTTT
TRBJ2-7 TRBD2 TRBV27 few CASSIRTSGSLGEQYF TGTGCCAGCAGTATTAGGACTAGCGGGAGCTTGGGCGAGCAGTACTTC
TRBJ2-7 TRBD2 TRBV29-1 - CSGTSGRASEQYF TGCAGCGGTACTAGCGGGAGGGCCAGCGAGCAGTACTTC
TRBJ2-5 - TRBV7-9 few CASSFRTVEETQYF TGTGCCAGCAGCTTCCGGACCGTGGAAGAGACCCAGTACTTC
TRBJ2-2 - TRBV12-3/TRBV12-4 many CASSLPQSPGELFF TGTGCCAGCAGTTTGCCACAGTCTCCCGGGGAGCTGTTTTTT
TRBJ2-1 TRBD2 TRBV7-9 few CASSLSTSGAEQFF TGTGCCAGCAGCTTATCGACTAGCGGGGCTGAGCAGTTCTTC
TRBJ1-2 - TRBV5-1 few CASTDSNYGYTF TGCGCCAGCACCGACAGTAACTATGGCTACACCTTC
TRBJ1-5 - TRBV7-2 few CASSFQAENQPQHF TGTGCCAGCAGCTTCCAGGCGGAAAATCAGCCCCAGCATTTT
TRBJ2-6 TRBD2 TRBV28 - CASSLSRLAGGSGANVLTF TGTGCCAGCAGTTTATCTAGACTAGCGGGAGGGTCTGGGGCCAACGTCCTGACTTTC
TRBJ2-1 TRBD2 TRBV4-2 many CASSQPIAGEGEQFF TGTGCCAGCAGCCAACCGATAGCGGGTGAGGGTGAGCAGTTCTTC
TRBJ2-5 - TRBV29-1 few CSASIHRAQETQYF TGCAGCGCTTCAATACACAGGGCCCAAGAGACCCAGTACTTC
TRBJ2-1 - TRBV27 many CASSFRESPEQFF TGTGCCAGCAGTTTTAGGGAGTCTCCTGAGCAGTTCTTC
TRBJ2-5 - TRBV12-3/TRBV12-4 many CASSQIETQYF TGTGCCAGCAGCCAAATCGAGACCCAGTACTTC
TRBJ1-1 - TRBV5-6 many CASSIGGNTEAFF TGTGCCAGCTCCATTGGGGGAAACACTGAAGCTTTCTTT
TRBJ2-7 - TRBV5-1 - CASSGGSAGHEQYF TGCGCCAGCAGCGGAGGGTCAGCGGGTCACGAGCAGTACTTC
TRBJ2-3 TRBD1 TRBV20-1 few CSARGRRGQGAGDTQYF TGCAGTGCTAGAGGTCGGAGGGGGCAGGGGGCTGGAGATACGCAGTATTTT
TRBJ2-3 TRBD2 TRBV7-2 few CASTPRLAGRSDTQYF TGTGCCAGCACTCCCCGACTAGCGGGAAGATCAGATACGCAGTATTTT
TRBJ2-7 TRBD2 TRBV29-1 - CSVEGLAGTYEQYF TGCAGCGTTGAAGGGTTAGCGGGGACCTACGAGCAGTACTTC
TRBJ2-3 - TRBV2 many CASRPSVDTQYF TGTGCCAGCAGGCCTTCGGTGGATACGCAGTATTTT
TRBJ2-1 TRBD2 TRBV7-2 few CASSLRLAGSPFYNEQFF TGTGCCAGCAGCTTACGGCTAGCGGGTTCCCCTTTCTACAATGAGCAGTTCTTC
TRBJ1-4 - TRBV3-1 many CASSQVAGRPNEKLFF TGTGCCAGCAGCCAAGTGGCGGGTAGGCCGAATGAAAAACTGTTTTTT
TRBJ1-1 - TRBV24-1 - CATTPGGSDTEAFF TGTGCCACCACTCCGGGGGGGTCGGACACTGAAGCTTTCTTT
TRBJ2-1 TRBD2 TRBV5-6 many CASSLFLAGGSSYNEQFF TGTGCCAGCAGCTTGTTTCTAGCGGGAGGGAGCTCCTACAATGAGCAGTTCTTC
TRBJ2-7 - TRBV4-3 few CASSQDRGAYEQYF TGCGCCAGCAGCCAAGATCGGGGTGCCTACGAGCAGTACTTC
TRBJ2-7 TRBD2 TRBV20-1 - CSARVAGVSYEQYF TGCAGTGCTAGAGTAGCGGGAGTCTCCTACGAGCAGTACTTC
TRBJ2-1 - TRBV7-2 few CASGKPPTAYNEQFF TGTGCCAGCGGCAAACCCCCTACGGCATACAATGAGCAGTTCTTC
TRBJ2-5 - TRBV28 few CASLRGGAGETQYF TGTGCCAGCTTAAGAGGGGGGGCTGGAGAGACCCAGTACTTC
TRBJ2-7 TRBD2 TRBV3-1 few CASSQDRSGRAYEQYF TGTGCCAGCAGCCAAGATCGTAGCGGGAGGGCGTACGAGCAGTACTTC
TRBJ1-5 TRBD1 TRBV29-1 - CSVDEGRGNQPQHF TGCAGCGTTGATGAGGGCAGGGGGAACCAGCCCCAGCATTTT